This TCR beta chain was sequenced in a study of shared clonotypes between healthy human individuals. Study results and limitations: Several donors held about 5% of naive CD4 clonotypes in common.

The split of CD4+ cells yielded CD45RA+ naive and CD45RA-negative memory subsets. Replicate PCRs run on sorted subsets employed 200 ng DNA, around 27,000 T cell genomes. Here immunoSEQ multiplex PCR was the method, and the copy in TCRdb shows in-frame clones only, minus some. Among more than 500,000 clones listed, roughly 95% were seen once. The V gene lost 3 bases and the J gene lost 7 bases, with 16 bases spanning the gap. This CDR3 contains 15 residues. Germline V gene lookup returns CDR1 MDHEN and CDR2 SYDVKM. As for this clone: What it binds is unknown.

This sequence was found in a woman younger than 45 in good health. What was sequenced was naive CD4+ T cells sorted from blood. Subset: CD45RA+ positively selected. This sequence joins TRBV28 and TRBJ2-1, with TRBD2 as a possible D gene (6 bases). CDR3 loop: CASSLSAGLSNEQFF. CDR3 sequence (DNA): TGTGCCAGCAGTTTGTCTGCGGGACTCTCGAATGAGCAGTTCTTC.